This passage covers 30 T cell receptor beta chains from one sample sequenced in a study of CD8 T cells in Susac syndrome. RNA, at roughly 0.5 to 1 ug, was reverse transcribed with random hexamers. MiXCR was run by TCRdb on the immunoSEQ multiplex PCR reads, yielding one entry per CDR3 protein. This table holds approximately 200,000 distinct CDR3 sequences, around 95% found once. The specimen was CD4+ T cells from PBMCs. The receptors derive from a human donor with multiple sclerosis.

Written as DNA, the CDR3 is TGTGCCAGCAGCTTAGAGGGACGGGCAGGGAACTATGGCTACACCTTC. Its translation is CASSLEGRAGNYGYTF. This chain uses TRBV11-3 with TRBJ1-2; perhaps TRBD1 as D (5 bases). Trimming left V 0 bases short and J 2 bases short, with 13 bases between. The CDR3 has 16 amino acids. The V gene's germline CDR1 is SGHNT and CDR2 YENEEA.

J is TRBJ2-7 and V is TRBV9; D gene ambiguous. Deletions cut 0 bases from V and 6 bases from J, with 4 bases between. CDR3 size: 11 residues. Germline CDR1 reads SGDLS; CDR2 reads YYNGEE. CDR3 protein: CASSVAGEQYF. CDR3 in DNA: TGTGCCAGCAGCGTAGCGGGCGAGCAGTACTTC.

The V call is TRBV14, the J call TRBJ1-6; D may be TRBD1 (6 bases). Germline CDR1 reads SGHDN; CDR2 reads FVKESK. V was trimmed by 6 bases and J by 7 bases, leaving 13 bases between them. The CDR3 is made up of 14 amino acids. The CDR3 sequence is CASRSLTGNSPLHF. DNA for the CDR3: TGTGCCAGCAGGTCTTTAACAGGGAATTCACCCCTCCACTTT.

The chain recombines TRBV27 with TRBJ2-3; D remains ambiguous. V was pared by 6 bases and J by 1 base, with 20 bases between. The germline V gene has CDR1 MNHEY and CDR2 SMNVEV (reference sequence). The CDR3 has 17 amino acids. The CDR3 region has the DNA TGTGCCAGCAGACCTGACTGGGTGGGTTCGGGCACAGATACGCAGTATTTT. It specifies CASRPDWVGSGTDTQYF.

The V call is TRBV20-1, the J call TRBJ2-6, with 7 bases identical to TRBD1. The CDR3 has 13 amino acids. CDR1 is DFQATT, CDR2 SNEGSKA, per germline (reference sequence). V shed 7 bases and J 4 bases; nucleotides not matched to a gene: 4. The CDR3 DNA is TGCAGTGTCCCGGGACAGGGGGCCAACGTCCTGACTTTC. Encoded protein: CSVPGQGANVLTF.

The gene calls are TRBV19 and TRBJ2-7; possibly TRBD2 for D (6 bases). Between the trimmed V and J ends, which lost 4 bases and 9 bases, there was a span of 16 bases. The CDR3 loop spans 13 amino acids. Germline values: CDR1 LNHDA, CDR2 SQIVND (reference sequence). CDR3 sequence reads: CASSTGPKAGQYF. The DNA for the CDR3 is TGTGCCAGTAGTACCGGGCCCAAAGCGGGGCAGTACTTC.

V gene TRBV12-3 or TRBV12-4 combines with J gene TRBJ2-7; TRBD1 aligns across 8 bases. V dropped 5 bases and J dropped 7; count of bases not matched to a gene: 7. This CDR3 comprises 13 residues. CDR3 loop: CASSRDRLREQYF. DNA of the CDR3: TGTGCCAGCAGTCGGGACAGGCTAAGGGAGCAGTACTTC.

The genes are TRBV3-1 and TRBJ2-3; 10 bases are a match to TRBD1. With 4 bases clipped from V and 2 bases from J, the junction kept 3 bases outside the gene matches. Germline V CDR1 and CDR2: LGHDT, YNNKEL (reference sequence). This CDR3 comprises 15 residues. In DNA, the CDR3 is TGTGCCAGCAGCCGGGGACAGGGGACCACAGATACGCAGTATTTT. Residues: CASSRGQGTTDTQYF.

The table lists this clonotype with a count of one. The CDR3, as DNA: TGTGCCAGCAGGCAGGAGGAAAAACTGTTTTTT. Its protein product is CASRQEEKLFF. This chain uses TRBV12-3 or TRBV12-4 with TRBJ1-4, with D uncertain. This CDR3 is 11 amino acids long. Trimming pared 6 bases from V and 8 bases from J, leaving 7 bases between.

The chain is built from TRBV7-8 and TRBJ1-2; TRBD1 aligns across 7 bases. CDR1 is SGHVS and CDR2 is FQNEAQ in the germline V gene. The V segment lost 2 bases and the J segment 4 bases; nucleotides outside the gene matches: 4. The CDR3 is 14 amino acids. CDR3 nucleotides: TGTGCCAGCAGCTTAACGGGACAGTTCTATGGCTACACCTTC. It specifies CASSLTGQFYGYTF.

J is TRBJ2-7 and V is TRBV25-1, with D hard to call. CDR3 length: 15 residues. V was shortened by 1 base and J by 2 bases, with 12 bases between the two germline ends. Germline lookup yields CDR1 MGHDK and CDR2 SYGVNS. The CDR3 coding sequence is TGTGCCAGCAGTGAATCCCTCGGGTATACCTACGAGCAGTACTTC. Translating it yields CASSESLGYTYEQYF.

The CDR3 bases are TGTGCCAGCAGCTTCGGACAGGGAGTAGGCTACGAGCAGTACTTC. Encoded protein: CASSFGQGVGYEQYF. V and J are TRBV27 and TRBJ2-7; 8 bases are shared with TRBD1. The germline CDR1 and CDR2 sequences are MNHEY and SMNVEV (reference sequence). V gave up 6 bases and J gave up 3 bases; unmatched junction bases: 10. The CDR3 consists of 15 residues.

The chain uses TRBV29-1 and TRBJ1-1, with D hard to call. Per germline, CDR1 SQVTM and CDR2 ANQGSEA. There are 13 residues in the CDR3. Trimming pared 4 bases from V and 6 bases from J, leaving 15 bases between. CDR3 sequence: CSVVSLLLSEAFF. CDR3 sequence (DNA): TGCAGCGTTGTTTCATTGTTACTATCTGAAGCTTTCTTT.

DNA of the CDR3: TGTGCCTGGAGTAACCTTAGGAGGGGACAGGGGGCGAGGGGCTACACCTTC. The encoded protein is CAWSNLRRGQGARGYTF. V gene TRBV30 combines with J gene TRBJ1-2; 12 nucleotides align to TRBD1. The trim removed 2 bases at V and 8 bases at J, leaving 15 bases unmatched. The CDR3 is 17 amino acids. Per the germline V gene, CDR1 is GTSNPN and CDR2 is SVGIG (reference sequence).

The chain has TRBV3-1 and TRBJ2-1; TRBD2 aligns across 15 bases. The germline gives CDR1 LGHDT, CDR2 YNNKEL (reference sequence). Trimming removed 4 bases from V and 9 bases from J; junction bases left unmatched: 7. The CDR3 has 16 amino acids. Here the CDR3 reads CASSPRGLAGGREQFF. The CDR3 DNA follows: TGTGCCAGCAGCCCCCGGGGACTAGCGGGGGGCCGTGAGCAGTTCTTC.

This chain links TRBV25-1 with TRBJ2-7, with D perhaps TRBD1 or TRBD2 (5 bases each). The CDR3 contains 14 residues. Germline V gene sequence: CDR1 MGHDK, CDR2 SYGVNS. The V and J ends lost 0 bases and 4 bases respectively, with 10 bases between them. The DNA of the CDR3 is TGTGCCAGCAGTGAATATGGGACCGATTACGAGCAGTACTTC. This gives the protein CASSEYGTDYEQYF.

This chain joins TRBV18 and TRBJ1-4, with TRBD1 matching 9 bases. Germline V gene data show CDR1 as KGHSH and CDR2 as LQKENI. The CDR3 extends over 15 amino acids. V was pared by 3 bases and J by 8 bases, with 7 bases of the junction left unmatched. The CDR3 reads CASSPGQGPFEKLFF. Here the CDR3 DNA reads TGTGCCAGCTCACCGGGACAGGGTCCTTTCGAAAAACTGTTTTTT.

V and J are TRBV15 and TRBJ1-1; unclear D gene. Germline V gene lookup returns CDR1 LNHNV and CDR2 YYDKDF (reference sequence). This CDR3 region has 15 residues. Between the trimmed V and J ends, which lost 3 bases and 0 bases, there was a span of 11 bases. The CDR3 loop reads CATSRTASLNTEAFF. Here the CDR3 DNA reads TGTGCCACCAGCAGGACGGCCAGCTTGAACACTGAAGCTTTCTTT.

The gene calls are TRBV20-1 and TRBJ1-2; a weak D match, TRBD1 (5 bases). V was shortened by 0 bases and J by 3 bases, with 11 bases between the two germline ends. The germline gives CDR1 DFQATT, CDR2 SNEGSKA (reference sequence). The CDR3 totals 14 residues. CDR3 region: CSARDPGQYYGYTF. The CDR3 coding sequence is TGCAGTGCTAGAGATCCGGGGCAGTACTATGGCTACACCTTC.

The chain links TRBV30 to TRBJ2-1; 16 bases are a match to TRBD2. Germline V gives CDR1 GTSNPN, CDR2 SVGIG (reference sequence). CDR3 length: 15 residues. V shed 2 bases and J 8 bases; nucleotides not matched to a gene: 3. The CDR3 protein is CAWSIGTSGGDEQFF. In DNA form, the CDR3 reads TGTGCCTGGAGTATCGGGACTAGCGGGGGGGATGAGCAGTTCTTC.

This chain joins TRBV6-6 and TRBJ2-1, with a tentative D call TRBD2 (5 bases). Looked up from germline, CDR1 is MNHNY and CDR2 is SVGAGI (reference sequence). Trimming pared 4 bases from V and 2 bases from J, leaving 15 bases between. The CDR3 is 16 residues long. Written as DNA, the CDR3 is TGTGCCAGCAGTTCGCACCCGGGATTAGCCTACAATGAGCAGTTCTTC. Protein: CASSSHPGLAYNEQFF.

This clonotype was seen once. V usage is TRBV2 and J usage is TRBJ2-7; D is unclear. CDR1 and CDR2 from the germline V gene are SNHLY and FYNNEI. Trimming took 1 base from V and 6 from J, leaving 4 bases between them. CDR3 length equals 11 residues. The chain's CDR3 is CASSEEVEQYF. The CDR3 DNA reads as TGTGCCAGCAGTGAAGAGGTCGAGCAGTACTTC.

The chain uses TRBV7-6 and TRBJ2-7; 7 positions match TRBD2. CDR3 length equals 14 residues. The germline CDR1 and CDR2 sequences are SGHVS and FNYEAQ. Unmatched junction bases numbered 6, after V lost 5 bases and J lost 2 bases. The CDR3 reads CASSTSGVTYEQYF. The DNA for the CDR3 is TGTGCCAGCAGCACCAGCGGGGTTACCTACGAGCAGTACTTC.

This chain uses TRBV6-2 or TRBV6-3 with TRBJ1-5; 10 positions agree with TRBD1. CDR1 is MNHEY and CDR2 is SVGEGT in the germline V gene. Trimming cost V 5 bases and J 3 bases; bases outside gene matches: 10. This CDR3 has 17 amino acids. The CDR3 DNA follows: TGTGCCAGCAGTCCCCGCCCGACAGGGGGCTTCAATCAGCCCCAGCATTTT. Translation: CASSPRPTGGFNQPQHF.

This rearrangement joins TRBV29-1 to TRBJ1-2; D is possibly TRBD1 (5 bases). The V end was cut by 2 bases, the J end by 8 bases, with 15 bases between. Germline V gene sequence: CDR1 SQVTM, CDR2 ANQGSEA. The CDR3 consists of 13 residues. The CDR3: CSVETGGWGGYTF. The CDR3 DNA sequence: TGCAGCGTTGAAACCGGGGGTTGGGGCGGCTACACCTTC.

This rearrangement joins TRBV10-3 to TRBJ2-7; D is unclear. Trimming stripped 4 bases from V and 7 bases from J, with 8 bases between. Looked up from germline, CDR1 is ENHRY and CDR2 is SYGVKD. This CDR3 region has 11 residues. The CDR3 region is CAISVRREQYF. The CDR3 bases are TGTGCCATCAGTGTACGGCGAGAGCAGTACTTC.

J is TRBJ2-7 and V is TRBV12-3 or TRBV12-4; D is unclear. CDR3 length: 12 residues. Deletions cut 2 bases from V and 4 bases from J, with 6 bases between. The CDR3 reads CASSLLQYEQYF. The CDR3 bases are TGTGCCAGCAGTTTACTACAGTACGAGCAGTACTTC.

This CDR3 is CASSQTEYYGYTF. The CDR3 coding sequence is TGTGCCAGCAGTCAGACAGAATACTATGGCTACACCTTC. J is TRBJ1-2 and V is TRBV12-3 or TRBV12-4, with D maybe TRBD1 (5 bases). V dropped 5 bases and J dropped 3 bases, with 10 bases sitting between them. The CDR3 covers 13 residues.

The chain joins TRBV4-3 to TRBJ1-1; tentative D call: TRBD1 (6 bases). The V gene's germline CDR1 is LGHNA and CDR2 YSLEER. The length of the CDR3 is 14 residues. V lost 0 bases and J 4 bases, leaving 9 bases between the germline ends. This CDR3 is CASSQEARGTEAFF. CDR3 in DNA: TGCGCCAGCAGCCAAGAAGCCAGGGGCACTGAAGCTTTCTTT.

This clonotype appeared once. This chain links TRBV30 with TRBJ1-4; tentatively, D is TRBD1 (5 bases). Per the germline V gene, CDR1 is GTSNPN and CDR2 is SVGIG (reference sequence). The CDR3 totals 13 residues. The V gene lost 2 bases and the J gene lost 8 bases, with 12 bases spanning the gap. This CDR3 is CAWSRSGDEKLFF. The CDR3 bases are TGTGCCTGGAGTAGGTCGGGGGACGAAAAACTGTTTTTT.